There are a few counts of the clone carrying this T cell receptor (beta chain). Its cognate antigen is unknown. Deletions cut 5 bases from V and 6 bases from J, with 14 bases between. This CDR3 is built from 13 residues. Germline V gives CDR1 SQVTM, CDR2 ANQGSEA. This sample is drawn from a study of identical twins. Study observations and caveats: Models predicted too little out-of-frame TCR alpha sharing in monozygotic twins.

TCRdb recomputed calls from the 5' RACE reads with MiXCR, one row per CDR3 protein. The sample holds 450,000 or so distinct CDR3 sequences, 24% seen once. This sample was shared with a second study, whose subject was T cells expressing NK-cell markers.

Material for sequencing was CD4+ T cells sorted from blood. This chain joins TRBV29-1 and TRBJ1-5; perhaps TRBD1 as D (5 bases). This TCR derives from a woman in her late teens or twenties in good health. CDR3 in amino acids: CSVYEGLGQPQHF. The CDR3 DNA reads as TGCAGCGTTTATGAGGGGCTGGGTCAGCCCCAGCATTTT.